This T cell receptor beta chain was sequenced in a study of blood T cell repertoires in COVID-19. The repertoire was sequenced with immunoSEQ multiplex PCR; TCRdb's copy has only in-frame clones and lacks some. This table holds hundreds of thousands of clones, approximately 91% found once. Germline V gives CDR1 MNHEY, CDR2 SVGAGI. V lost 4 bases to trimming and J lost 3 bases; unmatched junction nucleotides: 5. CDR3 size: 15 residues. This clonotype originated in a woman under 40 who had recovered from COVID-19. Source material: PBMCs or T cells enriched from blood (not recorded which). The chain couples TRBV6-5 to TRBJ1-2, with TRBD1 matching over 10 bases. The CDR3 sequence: CASSFRQGAYYGYTF. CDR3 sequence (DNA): TGTGCCAGCAGTTTTCGACAGGGGGCCTACTATGGCTACACCTTC.